The 19 T cell receptor beta chains below were found in one sample sequenced in a study of T cell responses to AZD1222 COVID-19 vaccine (dated by TCRdb to the early 2020s). The library was made by the immunoSEQ multiplex PCR assay. What TCRdb holds here is the immuneACCESS table cut down to in-frame rearrangements. Part of the clones is not present; checked against another copy, under half of the missing clones reflect an unresolved V gene, and the others are unexplained. This sample gives 150,000 to 200,000 clones in total; 85% to 95% of them show up just once. About 4% of the sample comes from the top ten. The time point label corresponds to: baseline before first vaccination. Here the sequenced sample was peripheral blood, taken on day 0 of AZD1222 vaccination. The receptors here all came from an adult in good health.

The rearrangement joins TRBV11-2 to TRBJ1-5; D unclear. V dropped 5 bases and J dropped 4 bases, with 9 bases sitting between them. CDR1 and CDR2 from the germline V gene are SGHAT and FQNNGV. The CDR3 covers 13 residues. The CDR3 here is CASSDTENQPQHF. CDR3 DNA sequence: TGTGCCAGCAGCGATACAGAGAATCAGCCCCAGCATTTT.

The sample holds a few counts of this clone. The CDR3 DNA reads TGTGCCAGCAGCTTGTTTTTGGGATCTAACTATGGCTACACCTTC. It yields the protein CASSLFLGSNYGYTF. The chain joins TRBV5-6 to TRBJ1-2; D is uncertain. Germline V lookup: CDR1 SGHDT, CDR2 YYEEEE. V was clipped by 1 base and J by 0 bases, with 10 bases between them. This CDR3 spans 15 amino acids.

V is TRBV3-1 (or the pseudogene TRBV3-2) and J is TRBJ2-7; no firm D call. This CDR3 is built from 16 residues. The germline CDR1 and CDR2 sequences are LGHDT and YNNKEL (reference sequence). V was clipped by 3 bases and J by 1 base, with 16 bases between them. CDR3 DNA: TGTGCCAGCAGCCACCAGTCGTTAGGCCTATCCTACGAGCAGTACTTC. Amino acid sequence: CASSHQSLGLSYEQYF.

This clone was recorded once. The J gene is TRBJ2-1, the V gene TRBV27, with a weak D call TRBD2 (6 bases). This CDR3 contains 15 residues. Germline assignment: CDR1 MNHEY and CDR2 SMNVEV (reference sequence). V dropped 2 bases and J dropped 0 bases, with 8 bases sitting between them. The CDR3 bases are TGTGCCAGCAGTTTACGGGGGAACTCCTACAATGAGCAGTTCTTC. Its translation is CASSLRGNSYNEQFF.

The chain employs TRBV21-1 and TRBJ2-2; TRBD1, the table's D call, lacks a check against the DNA. TRBV21-1 is recorded as a pseudogene. The length of the CDR3 is 18 residues. The CDR3: CASSKGLGQGWDTGELFF. The CDR3 DNA reads TGTGCCAGCAGCAAAGGTCTAGGCCAGGGATGGGACACCGGGGAGCTGTTTTTT.

The CDR3 nucleotides read TGTGCCAGCAGCGTTGACAGTTTCTTGCTCCCCGGCTACACCTTC. Its protein product is CASSVDSFLLPGYTF. The chain employs TRBV5-6 and TRBJ1-2; the D gene is possibly TRBD1 (5 bases). Trimming stripped 4 bases from V and 8 bases from J, with 21 bases between. The CDR3 contains 15 residues. Germline CDR1 is SGHDT and CDR2 is YYEEEE.

The rearrangement joins TRBV5-1 to TRBJ2-1; 7 bases agree with TRBD2. Germline V gene sequence: CDR1 SGHRS, CDR2 YFSETQ. The V and J ends lost 4 bases and 4 bases, in that order; junction bases with no gene match: 14. The CDR3 is made up of 17 amino acids. The CDR3 DNA follows: TGCGCCAGCAGCCCTTATATTCCCGTCGGGGGGTACAATGAGCAGTTCTTC. Translation gives CASSPYIPVGGYNEQFF.

The chain recombines TRBV29-1 with TRBJ2-1; a possible D gene is TRBD1 (6 bases). Trimming left V 7 bases short and J 2 bases short, with 9 bases between. The CDR3 is 12 residues long. Per germline, CDR1 SQVTM and CDR2 ANQGSEA. CDR3 bases: TGCAGCGGGACAGAAGCCTACAATGAGCAGTTCTTC. It yields the protein CSGTEAYNEQFF.

This chain connects TRBV23-1 to TRBJ2-7; D ambiguous. TRBV23-1 is reported as an ORF; its role is uncertain. The ends were cut back, 6 bases at V and 2 bases at J, with 8 bases in the middle. This CDR3 region has 12 residues. In DNA form, the CDR3 reads TGCGCCAGCAGCGGGTGTACCTACGAGCAGTACTTC. It translates to CASSGCTYEQYF.

The V call is TRBV30, the J call TRBJ2-2; maybe TRBD2 (7 bases). Germline V lookup: CDR1 GTSNPN, CDR2 SVGIG (reference sequence). V lost 3 bases and J 6 bases, leaving 20 bases between the germline ends. There are 16 residues in the CDR3. The CDR3 region has the DNA TGTGCCTGGAGGCGTTGGGGGGGGGCCCTGCCCGGGGAGCTGTTTTTT. Translating it yields CAWRRWGGALPGELFF.

The chain employs TRBV12-5 and TRBJ1-2; 7 nucleotides line up with TRBD1. Per the germline V gene, CDR1 is LGHNT and CDR2 is FRNRAP. CDR3 length: 13 amino acids. The ends lost 5 bases at V and 8 bases at J; junction bases unmatched: 8. This CDR3 reads CASGPYRGGGYTF. The DNA for the CDR3 is TGTGCTAGTGGTCCCTACAGGGGAGGAGGCTACACCTTC. Based on the CDR3 plus reference TRBV12-5 and TRBJ1-2, the full variable domain is DARVTQTPRHKVTEMGQEVTMRCQPILGHNTVFWYRQTMMQGLELLAYFRNRAPLDDSGMPKDRFSAEMPDATLATLKIQPSEPRDSAVYFCASGPYRGGGYTFGSGTRLTVV.

This chain joins TRBV19 and TRBJ1-3, with 8 bases lining up with TRBD1. The CDR3 covers 19 residues. V gave up 0 bases and J gave up 4 bases; unmatched junction bases: 14. CDR1 and CDR2 (germline): LNHDA, SQIVND (reference sequence). The CDR3 reads CASSIDRSRQGTRGNTIYF. The CDR3, as DNA: TGTGCCAGTAGTATAGATCGGTCGCGACAGGGGACGAGAGGAAACACCATATATTTT.

This rearrangement joins TRBV5-1 to TRBJ1-2, with 8 bases aligning to TRBD1. V lost 1 base and J lost 4; bases outside the gene matches: 15. The CDR3 totals 18 residues. Germline V CDR1 and CDR2: SGHRS, YFSETQ. The CDR3 reads CASSLSLGDRKTVYGYTF. DNA for the CDR3: TGCGCCAGCAGCTTGTCTCTGGGGGACAGGAAAACGGTCTATGGCTACACCTTC.

The chain recombines TRBV11-2 with TRBJ1-6; D is undetermined. CDR1 SGHAT and CDR2 FQNNGV come from the germline V gene. This CDR3 is built from 14 residues. V shed 6 bases and J shed 9 bases, with 15 bases lying between them. The DNA of the CDR3 is TGTGCCAGCAGTCGTCTCAAATTGGGTTCACCCCTCCACTTT. This sequence encodes CASSRLKLGSPLHF.

The rearrangement joins TRBV5-1 to TRBJ2-5, with D tentatively TRBD1 or TRBD2 (5 bases each). CDR1 SGHRS and CDR2 YFSETQ come from the germline V gene. V lost 4 bases and J lost 4, with 17 bases in between. The CDR3 is 15 amino acids. Here the CDR3 reads CASSQNTRGPETQYF. The CDR3 nucleotides are TGCGCCAGCAGCCAAAATACCCGGGGCCCAGAGACCCAGTACTTC.

The chain links TRBV11-3 to TRBJ2-1; TRBD2 agrees at 13 bases. The CDR3 runs 17 residues. The V gene's germline CDR1 is SGHNT and CDR2 YENEEA. The trim removed 5 bases at V and 0 bases at J, leaving 4 bases unmatched. CDR3 sequence reads: CASSRTSGGASYNEQFF. The CDR3 DNA sequence: TGTGCCAGCAGCCGTACTAGCGGGGGGGCCTCCTACAATGAGCAGTTCTTC. The complete variable domain, with remaining parts taken from reference TRBV11-3 and TRBJ2-1, reads EAGVVQSPRYKIIEKKQPVAFWCNPISGHNTLYWYLQNLGQGPELLIRYENEEAVDDSQLPKDRFSAERLKGVDSTLKIQPAELGDSAVYLCASSRTSGGASYNEQFFGPGTRLTVL.

The chain uses TRBV19 and TRBJ1-1; TRBD1 matches 7 bases. Germline-derived CDR1 and CDR2 are LNHDA and SQIVND (reference sequence). After removal of 3 bases from V and 4 bases from J, the junction contained 5 bases not matched to a gene. The length of the CDR3 is 14 residues. CDR3 DNA: TGTGCCAGTAGTATCGGGGCAGGGGGCACTGAAGCTTTCTTT. Its protein product is CASSIGAGGTEAFF.

The chain combines TRBV10-1 with TRBJ1-4; D remains unclear. Germline-derived CDR1 and CDR2 are WNHNN and SYGVQD (reference sequence). Trimming took off 0 bases at V and 6 bases at J, with 11 bases between the two ends. This CDR3 contains 15 residues. The CDR3 DNA follows: TGCGCCAGCAGTGAGTCAGGAGACACCGATGAAAAACTGTTTTTT. Translated: CASSESGDTDEKLFF.

A single count supports this clone. The chain employs TRBV2 and TRBJ2-1, with 11 bases identical to TRBD1. In germline, CDR1 is SNHLY, CDR2 FYNNEI. The CDR3 sequence is 16 residues long. With V trimmed by 5 bases and J by 8 bases, 11 bases remained unmatched. In nucleotides, the CDR3 is TGTGCCAGCAGTAGAACCGGGACAGGGGGGCTGGATGAGCAGTTCTTC. It translates to CASSRTGTGGLDEQFF.